The sequence of this T cell receptor (beta chain) was determined in a study of T cells in Graves' hyperthyroidism and ophthalmopathy. Study outcomes and limitations: Researchers found most expanded thyroid clonotypes above 0.001 in blood as well. Onset of ophthalmopathy came a median around 6.5 months after the model predicted it. A 13 V-J model separated ophthalmopathy from stable hyperthyroidism.

Note on this clonotype: Antigen: not known.

The investigators amplified TCR beta CDR3 regions from RNA transcripts. The primer set for the first-round RT-PCR of the TCR CDR3 was HTBI. TCRdb reanalysed the multiplex PCR reads using MiXCR and keeps one entry per CDR3 protein. The table records more than 450,000 distinct CDR3 sequences, 15% to 20% of them present only once. Uncontrolled infection, other autoimmune disease, pregnancy or lactation led to exclusion. V was shortened by 11 bases and J by 1 base, with 12 bases between the two germline ends. CDR1 SNHLY and CDR2 FYNNEI come from the germline V gene. The CDR3 is 12 residues long. Input material: blood. This chain joins TRBV2 and TRBJ2-7; tentatively, D is TRBD2 (5 bases). This TCR was sampled from a middle-aged man with Graves' ophthalmopathy. The CDR3 reads CAGRGRSYEQYF. As DNA, the CDR3 is TGTGCCGGACGGGGTCGATCCTACGAGCAGTACTTC.